The 20 T cell receptor beta chains listed next were all sequenced from one sample in a study of blood T cell repertoires in COVID-19. The method was immunoSEQ multiplex PCR; TCRdb's version includes in-frame clones alone and lacks a portion of them. The sample lists about 150,000 clones; roughly 90% were seen once. Sequencing was done on a sample of peripheral blood. The source is a man aged 45-65 years with acute or convalescent COVID-19.

J is TRBJ1-4 and V is TRBV27; maybe TRBD1 (6 bases). Germline CDR1 is MNHEY and CDR2 is SMNVEV (reference sequence). The CDR3 is made up of 14 amino acids. Trimming took 6 bases from V and 7 from J, leaving 15 bases between them. CDR3 sequence: CASRKGGLGEKLFF. In DNA, the CDR3 is TGTGCCAGCAGGAAAGGGGGTCTGGGTGAAAAACTGTTTTTT.

The V call is TRBV4-1, the J call TRBJ2-3, with a tentative D call TRBD2 (5 bases). V dropped 0 bases and J dropped 8 bases, with 6 bases sitting between them. The CDR3 has 12 amino acids. Germline V gene data show CDR1 as MGHRA and CDR2 as YSYEKL. CDR3 loop: CASSQDGSTQYF. In nucleotides, the CDR3 is TGCGCCAGCAGCCAAGATGGGAGTACGCAGTATTTT.

The rearrangement joins TRBV12-1 to TRBJ1-2; TRBD1, the table's D call, lacks a check against the DNA. TRBV12-1 has pseudogene status. The length of the CDR3 is 16 residues. The CDR3 nucleotides are TGTGCCAGCAGCCGGACAGGGAACCTCTATAACTATGGCTACACCTTC. It yields the protein CASSRTGNLYNYGYTF.

This rearrangement joins TRBV19 to TRBJ1-5; D not resolved. The germline V gene encodes CDR1 LNHDA and CDR2 SQIVND (reference sequence). The CDR3 spans 13 residues. Trimming took 6 bases from V and 6 from J, leaving 12 bases between them. This chain's CDR3 is CASRDKGAQPQHF. The CDR3 DNA follows: TGTGCCAGTAGAGACAAGGGAGCTCAGCCCCAGCATTTT.

The chain combines TRBV6-1 with TRBJ2-5; the D gene is possibly TRBD1 (5 bases). Trimming removed 1 base from V and 5 bases from J, with 8 bases in between. The CDR3 is 13 residues long. Germline CDR1 is MNHNS and CDR2 is SASEGT. Here the CDR3 reads CASSEERGETQYF. In DNA, the CDR3 is TGTGCCAGCAGTGAAGAAAGGGGTGAGACCCAGTACTTC.

The chain recombines TRBV19 with TRBJ2-1; tentative D call: TRBD2 (6 bases). Trimming removed 1 base from V and 2 bases from J, with 9 bases in between. The CDR3 is 15 residues long. The germline gives CDR1 LNHDA, CDR2 SQIVND (reference sequence). The CDR3 DNA sequence: TGTGCCAGTAGTATAGTTGCGGGAACCTACAATGAGCAGTTCTTC. It encodes CASSIVAGTYNEQFF.

The chain is built from TRBV18 and TRBJ2-2, with 8 bases fitting TRBD1. This CDR3 is built from 15 residues. V trimming: 6 bases; J trimming: 3 bases; junction bases outside the gene matches: 6. Germline values: CDR1 KGHSH, CDR2 LQKENI. The CDR3 DNA is TGTGCCAGCTCGCTCGGACAGGGTGACACCGGGGAGCTGTTTTTT. It is translated as CASSLGQGDTGELFF. The whole variable domain, filled in from reference TRBV18 and TRBJ2-2, reads NAGVMQNPRHLVRRRGQEARLRCSPMKGHSHVYWYRQLPEEGLKFMVYLQKENIIDESGMPKERFSAEFPKEGPSILRIQQVVRGDSAAYFCASSLGQGDTGELFFGEGSRLTVL.

The chain uses TRBV6-6 and TRBJ1-1; maybe TRBD1 (5 bases). The CDR3 loop spans 13 amino acids. Looked up from germline, CDR1 is MNHNY and CDR2 is SVGAGI (reference sequence). Trimming shortened V by 5 bases and J by 3 bases, and 10 bases separated the two germline ends. The DNA of the CDR3 is TGTGCCAGCAGTCCTCAGGGTTACACTGAAGCTTTCTTT. Amino acid sequence: CASSPQGYTEAFF.

The chain links TRBV5-8 to TRBJ1-5, with a possible D match to TRBD1 (6 bases). Trimming removed 5 bases at V and 0 bases at J, with 15 bases between. The CDR3 covers 16 residues. Germline V CDR1 and CDR2: SGHTS, YDEGEE. Here the CDR3 reads CASSPGQPYSNQPQHF. DNA of the CDR3: TGTGCCAGCAGTCCCGGACAGCCCTATAGCAATCAGCCCCAGCATTTT. Based on the CDR3 plus reference TRBV5-8 and TRBJ1-5, the full variable domain is EAGVTQSPTHLIKTRGQQATLRCSPISGHTSVYWYQQALGLGLQFLLWYDEGEERNRGNFPPRFSGRQFPNYSSELNVNALELEDSALYLCASSPGQPYSNQPQHFGDGTRLSIL.

The chain links TRBV4-1 to TRBJ1-2, with 8 bases that match TRBD1. CDR3 size: 15 residues. In germline, CDR1 is MGHRA, CDR2 YSYEKL. The V gene end was trimmed by 4 bases and the J gene end by 1 base; junction bases not matched to a gene: 5. The CDR3, as DNA: TGCGCCAGCAGCCGCGGACAGGGCAATAACTATGGCTACACCTTC. Amino acid sequence: CASSRGQGNNYGYTF.

The rearrangement uses TRBV7-9 and TRBJ2-5; maybe TRBD2 (6 bases). The ends were cut back, 2 bases at V and 4 bases at J, with 14 bases in the middle. The CDR3 consists of 15 residues. Germline V gene sequence: CDR1 SEHNR, CDR2 FQNEAQ (reference sequence). CDR3 sequence (DNA): TGTGCCAGCAGCTTAACCCAGACTAGGCGAGAGACCCAGTACTTC. This codes for CASSLTQTRRETQYF.

The chain is built from TRBV6-5 and TRBJ2-7; unclear D gene. The CDR3 contains 16 residues. V shed 2 bases and J shed 2 bases, with 16 bases lying between them. CDR1 MNHEY and CDR2 SVGAGI come from the germline V gene. CDR3 protein: CASSYESVAGTYEQYF. CDR3 nucleotides: TGTGCCAGCAGTTACGAAAGTGTGGCAGGCACCTACGAGCAGTACTTC.

The V and J genes are TRBV7-6 and TRBJ2-3, with 9 nucleotides matching TRBD1. The CDR3 contains 15 residues. Germline V gene data show CDR1 as SGHVS and CDR2 as FNYEAQ. V lost 4 bases and J lost 5; bases outside the gene matches: 7. CDR3 nucleotide sequence: TGTGCCAGCAGCTCACGGACAGGGGCGGGAGATACGCAGTATTTT. Translated: CASSSRTGAGDTQYF.

CDR3: CASRRDINTEAFF. Written as DNA, the CDR3 is TGTGCCAGCAGAAGGGACATAAACACTGAAGCTTTCTTT. The chain couples TRBV6-6 to TRBJ1-1; D is possibly TRBD1 (6 bases). The CDR3 sequence is 13 residues long. Germline CDR1 MNHNY, CDR2 SVGAGI (reference sequence). V gave up 6 bases and J gave up 2 bases, with 10 bases separating them.

This clone turned up a few times. J is TRBJ1-5 and V is TRBV29-1, with D possibly matching TRBD1 (5 bases). CDR1 and CDR2 (germline): SQVTM, ANQGSEA. CDR3 length: 17 residues. V gave up 3 bases and J gave up 0 bases, with 18 bases separating them. The CDR3 region is CSVDYGTPRASNQPQHF. The CDR3 bases are TGCAGCGTTGATTACGGGACTCCTCGGGCTAGCAATCAGCCCCAGCATTTT. Looking up the rest from reference TRBV29-1 and TRBJ1-5 gives the full variable domain: SAVISQKPSRDICQRGTSLTIQCQVDSQVTMMFWYRQQPGQSLTLIATANQGSEATYESGFVIDKFPISRPNLTFSTLTVSNMSPEDSSIYLCSVDYGTPRASNQPQHFGDGTRLSIL.

The chain's CDR3 is CASSQSGGPTGELFF. In nucleotides, the CDR3 is TGTGCCAGCAGCCAGAGCGGGGGCCCCACCGGGGAGCTGTTTTTT. The chain joins TRBV7-9 to TRBJ2-2, with 8 bases fitting TRBD2. V dropped 5 bases and J dropped 4; count of bases not matched to a gene: 6. Germline assignment: CDR1 SEHNR and CDR2 FQNEAQ (reference sequence). This CDR3 contains 15 residues.

The chain employs TRBV19 and TRBJ2-1; 9 nucleotides line up with TRBD1. The length of the CDR3 is 16 residues. V was clipped by 5 bases and J by 0 bases; unmatched bases: 5. The germline V gene encodes CDR1 LNHDA and CDR2 SQIVND (reference sequence). The CDR3 sequence: CASSERQGGSYNEQFF. In nucleotides, the CDR3 is TGTGCCAGTAGTGAGAGACAGGGGGGCTCCTACAATGAGCAGTTCTTC.

The chain combines TRBV24-1 with TRBJ2-5; TRBD2 aligns across 14 bases. The CDR3 is made up of 18 amino acids. V was pared by 4 bases and J by 4 bases, with 10 bases of the junction left unmatched. The germline V gene has CDR1 KGHDR and CDR2 SFDVKD. The CDR3 spells CATSDNPFGTSGRETQYF. The CDR3 coding sequence is TGTGCCACCAGTGACAACCCCTTCGGGACTAGCGGGAGAGAGACCCAGTACTTC.

The rearrangement uses TRBV19 and TRBJ1-4; 7 bases agree with TRBD1. The CDR3 has 15 amino acids. V dropped 5 bases and J dropped 8; count of bases not matched to a gene: 11. Germline assignment: CDR1 LNHDA and CDR2 SQIVND (reference sequence). The CDR3 DNA sequence: TGTGCCAGTAGTCCGTCGACAGGGCTGCGCGAAAAACTGTTTTTT. It encodes CASSPSTGLREKLFF. Based on the CDR3 plus reference TRBV19 and TRBJ1-4, the full variable domain is DGGITQSPKYLFRKEGQNVTLSCEQNLNHDAMYWYRQDPGQGLRLIYYSQIVNDFQKGDIAEGYSVSREKKESFPLTVTSAQKNPTAFYLCASSPSTGLREKLFFGSGTQLSVL.

This clone was counted a single time. This chain uses TRBV18 with TRBJ2-1; no reliable D call. The CDR3 totals 15 residues. The germline CDR1 and CDR2 sequences are KGHSH and LQKENI. The V gene lost 3 bases and the J gene lost 0 bases, with 9 bases spanning the gap. In nucleotides, the CDR3 is TGTGCCAGCTCACCGGTCGAGCTCTCCTACAATGAGCAGTTCTTC. It codes for CASSPVELSYNEQFF.